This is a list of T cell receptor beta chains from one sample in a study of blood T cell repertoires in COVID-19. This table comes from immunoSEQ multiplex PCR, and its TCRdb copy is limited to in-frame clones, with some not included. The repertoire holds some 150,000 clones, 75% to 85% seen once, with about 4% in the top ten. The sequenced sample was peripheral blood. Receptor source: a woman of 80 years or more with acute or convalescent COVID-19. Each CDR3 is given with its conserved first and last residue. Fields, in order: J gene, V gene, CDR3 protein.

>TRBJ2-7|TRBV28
CARYRRWREDSYEQYF
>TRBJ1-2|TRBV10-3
CAISDTTKSYGYTF
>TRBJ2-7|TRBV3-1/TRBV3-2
CASSPLGSYEQYF
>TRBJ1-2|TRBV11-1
CASTREGDYGYTF
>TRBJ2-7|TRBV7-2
CASSSVEAGGYEQYF
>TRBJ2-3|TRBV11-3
CASSQDRGTDTQYF
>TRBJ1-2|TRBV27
CASSGEGYGYTF
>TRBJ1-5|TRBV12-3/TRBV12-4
CASSSSSNQPQHF
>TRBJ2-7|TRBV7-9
CASSLLAGNSLVYEQYF
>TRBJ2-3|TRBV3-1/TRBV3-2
CASSQGHSTDTQYF
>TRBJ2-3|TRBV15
CATSRSPGGGMTDTQYF
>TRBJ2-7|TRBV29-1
CSVRPGTGANEQYF
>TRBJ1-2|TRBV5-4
CASSLDSAYGYTF
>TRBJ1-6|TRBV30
CAWRGNNWAFSPLHF
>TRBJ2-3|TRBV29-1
CSVDLGLAGGSDTQYF
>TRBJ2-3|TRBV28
CASVPAGGYTDTQYF
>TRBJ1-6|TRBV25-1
CASSVTGRGGSPLHF
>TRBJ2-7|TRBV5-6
CASSPGQGYSEQYF
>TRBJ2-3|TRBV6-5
CASRRAGGLNTQYF
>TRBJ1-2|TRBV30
CAWSVPENYGYTF